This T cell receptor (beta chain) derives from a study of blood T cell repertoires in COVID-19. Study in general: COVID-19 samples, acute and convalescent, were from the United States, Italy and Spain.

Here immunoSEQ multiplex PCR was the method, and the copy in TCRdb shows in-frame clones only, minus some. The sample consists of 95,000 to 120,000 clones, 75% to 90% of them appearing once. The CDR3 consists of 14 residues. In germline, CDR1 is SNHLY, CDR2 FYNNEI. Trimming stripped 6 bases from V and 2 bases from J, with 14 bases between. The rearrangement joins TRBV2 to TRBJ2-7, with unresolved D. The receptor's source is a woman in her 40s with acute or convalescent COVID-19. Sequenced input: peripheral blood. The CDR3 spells CASRRPATTYEQYF. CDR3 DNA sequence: TGTGCCAGCAGGAGACCCGCTACTACCTACGAGCAGTACTTC.